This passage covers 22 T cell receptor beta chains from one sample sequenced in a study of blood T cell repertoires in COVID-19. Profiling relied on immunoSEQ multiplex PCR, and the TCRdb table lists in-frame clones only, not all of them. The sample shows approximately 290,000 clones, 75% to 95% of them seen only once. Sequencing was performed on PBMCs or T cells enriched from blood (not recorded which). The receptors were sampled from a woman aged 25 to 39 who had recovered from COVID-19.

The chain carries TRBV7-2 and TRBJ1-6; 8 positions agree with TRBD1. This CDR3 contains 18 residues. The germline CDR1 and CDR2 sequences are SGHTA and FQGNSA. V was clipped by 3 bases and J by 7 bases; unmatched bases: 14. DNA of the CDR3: TGTGCCAGCAGCTTCTTATTCCGGGGACGGACAGGGAATTCACCCCTCCACTTT. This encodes CASSFLFRGRTGNSPLHF. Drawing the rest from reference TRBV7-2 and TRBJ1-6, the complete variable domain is GAGVSQSPSNKVTEKGKDVELRCDPISGHTALYWYRQSLGQGLEFLIYFQGNSAPDKSGLPSDRFSAERTGGSVSTLTIQRTQQEDSAVYLCASSFLFRGRTGNSPLHFGNGTRLTVT.

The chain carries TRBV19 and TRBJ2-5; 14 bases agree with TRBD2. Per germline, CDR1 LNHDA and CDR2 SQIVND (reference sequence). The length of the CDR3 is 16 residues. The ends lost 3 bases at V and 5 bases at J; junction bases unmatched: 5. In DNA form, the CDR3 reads TGTGCCAGTAGTATGCAGGGACTAGCGGGAGAGGAGACCCAGTACTTC. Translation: CASSMQGLAGEETQYF.

CDR3 nucleotides: TGTGCCAGCAGCCAAGGGCAGGGAACTGAAGCTTTCTTT. Amino acid sequence: CASSQGQGTEAFF. The genes are TRBV14 and TRBJ1-1; D possibly corresponds to TRBD1 (5 bases). The CDR3 sequence is 13 residues long. Germline V gene lookup returns CDR1 SGHDN and CDR2 FVKESK. The V end lost 1 base, the J end lost 5 bases, and 8 bases lay between the germline ends.

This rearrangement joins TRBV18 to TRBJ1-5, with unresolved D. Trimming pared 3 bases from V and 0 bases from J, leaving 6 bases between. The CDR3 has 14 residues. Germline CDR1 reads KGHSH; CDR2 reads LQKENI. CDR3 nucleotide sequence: TGTGCCAGCTCACCGGGAGTTAGCAATCAGCCCCAGCATTTT. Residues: CASSPGVSNQPQHF.

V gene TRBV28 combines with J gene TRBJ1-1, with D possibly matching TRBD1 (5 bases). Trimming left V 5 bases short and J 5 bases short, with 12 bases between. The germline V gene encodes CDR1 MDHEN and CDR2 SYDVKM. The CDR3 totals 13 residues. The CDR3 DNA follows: TGTGCCAGCAGTGCTCCCCCAGGGACTGAAGCTTTCTTT. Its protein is CASSAPPGTEAFF.

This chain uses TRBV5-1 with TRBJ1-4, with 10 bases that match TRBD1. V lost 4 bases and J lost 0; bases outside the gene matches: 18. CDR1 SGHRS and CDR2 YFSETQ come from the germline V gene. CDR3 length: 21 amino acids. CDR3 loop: CASSRRVGQGRLGATNEKLFF. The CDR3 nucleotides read TGCGCCAGCAGCCGGAGGGTGGGACAGGGGAGGTTGGGTGCAACTAATGAAAAACTGTTTTTT.

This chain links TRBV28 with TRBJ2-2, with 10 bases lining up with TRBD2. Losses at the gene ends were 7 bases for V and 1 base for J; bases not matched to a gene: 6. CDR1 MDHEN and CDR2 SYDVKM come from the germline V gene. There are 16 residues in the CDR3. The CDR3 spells CASTELAGKNTGELFF. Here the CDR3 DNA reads TGTGCCAGCACCGAACTAGCGGGAAAGAACACCGGGGAGCTGTTTTTT.

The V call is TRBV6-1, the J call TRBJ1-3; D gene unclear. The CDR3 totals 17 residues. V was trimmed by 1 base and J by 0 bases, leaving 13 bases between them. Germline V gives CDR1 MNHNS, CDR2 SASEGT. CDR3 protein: CASSEELRVPSGNTIYF. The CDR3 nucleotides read TGTGCCAGCAGTGAAGAGTTGAGGGTGCCCTCTGGAAACACCATATATTTT.

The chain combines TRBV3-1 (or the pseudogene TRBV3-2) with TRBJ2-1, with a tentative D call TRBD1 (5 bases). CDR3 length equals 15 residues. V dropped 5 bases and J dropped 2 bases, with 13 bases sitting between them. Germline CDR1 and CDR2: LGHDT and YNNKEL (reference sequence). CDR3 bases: TGTGCCAGCAGCAAGGACACACAACCCTACAATGAGCAGTTCTTC. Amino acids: CASSKDTQPYNEQFF.

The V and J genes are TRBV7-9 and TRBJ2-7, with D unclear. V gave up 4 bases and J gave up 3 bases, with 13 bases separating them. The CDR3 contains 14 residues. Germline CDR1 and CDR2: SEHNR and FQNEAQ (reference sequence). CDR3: CASSSRYSLYEQYF. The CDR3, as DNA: TGTGCCAGCAGCTCTCGTTACTCCCTCTACGAGCAGTACTTC.

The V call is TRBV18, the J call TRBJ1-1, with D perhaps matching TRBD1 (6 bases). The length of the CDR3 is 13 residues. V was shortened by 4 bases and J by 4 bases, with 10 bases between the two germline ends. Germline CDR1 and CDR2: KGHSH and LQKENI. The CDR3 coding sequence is TGTGCCAGCTCACTCGGGGACATCACTGAAGCTTTCTTT. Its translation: CASSLGDITEAFF.

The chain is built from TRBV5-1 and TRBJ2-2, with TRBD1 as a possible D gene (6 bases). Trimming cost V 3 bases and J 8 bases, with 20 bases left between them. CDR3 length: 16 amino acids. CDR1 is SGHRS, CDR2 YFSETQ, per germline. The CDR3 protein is CASSSLGGQPAGELFF. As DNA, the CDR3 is TGCGCCAGCAGCTCCCTTGGGGGCCAACCGGCAGGGGAGCTGTTTTTT.

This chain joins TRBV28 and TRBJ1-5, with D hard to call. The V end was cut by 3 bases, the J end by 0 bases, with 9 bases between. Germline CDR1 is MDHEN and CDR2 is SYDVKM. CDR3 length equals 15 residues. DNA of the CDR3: TGTGCCAGCAGTTTGGGTAGCTATAGCAATCAGCCCCAGCATTTT. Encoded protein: CASSLGSYSNQPQHF.

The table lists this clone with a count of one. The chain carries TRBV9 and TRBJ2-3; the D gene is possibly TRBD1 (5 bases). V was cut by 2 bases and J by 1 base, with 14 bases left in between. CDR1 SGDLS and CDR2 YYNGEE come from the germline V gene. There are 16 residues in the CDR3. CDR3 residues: CASSVNQGPGTDTQYF. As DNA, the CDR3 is TGTGCCAGCAGCGTCAATCAGGGCCCAGGCACAGATACGCAGTATTTT.

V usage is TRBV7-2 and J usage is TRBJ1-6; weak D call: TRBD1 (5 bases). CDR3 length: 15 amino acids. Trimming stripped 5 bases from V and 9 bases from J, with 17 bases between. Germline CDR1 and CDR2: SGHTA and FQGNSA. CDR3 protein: CASSPGAWGASPLHF. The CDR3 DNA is TGTGCCAGCAGCCCTGGAGCGTGGGGCGCTTCACCCCTCCACTTT.

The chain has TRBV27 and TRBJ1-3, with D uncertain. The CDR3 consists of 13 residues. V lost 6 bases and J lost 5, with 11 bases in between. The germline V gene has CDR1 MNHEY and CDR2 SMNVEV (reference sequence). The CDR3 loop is CASSSPSRNTIYF. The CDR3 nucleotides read TGTGCCAGCAGCTCCCCTAGTCGAAACACCATATATTTT.

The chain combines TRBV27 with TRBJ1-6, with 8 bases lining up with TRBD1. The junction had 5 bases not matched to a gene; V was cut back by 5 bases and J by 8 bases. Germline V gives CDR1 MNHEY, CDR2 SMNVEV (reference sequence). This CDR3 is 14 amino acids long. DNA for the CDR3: TGTGCCAGCAGTACGACAGGGGTTGATTCACCCCTCCACTTT. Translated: CASSTTGVDSPLHF.

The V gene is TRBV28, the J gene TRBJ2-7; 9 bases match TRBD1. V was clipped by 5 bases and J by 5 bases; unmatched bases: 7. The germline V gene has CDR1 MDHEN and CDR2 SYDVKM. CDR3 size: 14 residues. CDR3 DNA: TGTGCCAGCAGTCCCGGGACAGGGTTCCACGAGCAGTACTTC. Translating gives CASSPGTGFHEQYF.

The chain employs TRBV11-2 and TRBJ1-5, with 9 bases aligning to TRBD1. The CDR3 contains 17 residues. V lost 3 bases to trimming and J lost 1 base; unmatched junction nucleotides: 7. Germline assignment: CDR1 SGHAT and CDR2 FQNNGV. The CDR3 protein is CASSFYGTGHSNQPQHF. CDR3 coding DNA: TGTGCCAGCAGCTTTTACGGGACAGGGCACAGCAATCAGCCCCAGCATTTT.

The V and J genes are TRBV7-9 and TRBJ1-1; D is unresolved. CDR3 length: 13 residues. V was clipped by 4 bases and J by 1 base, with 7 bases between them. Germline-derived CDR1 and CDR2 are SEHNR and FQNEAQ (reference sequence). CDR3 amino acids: CASSSRWNTEAFF. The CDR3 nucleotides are TGTGCCAGCAGCTCTCGGTGGAACACTGAAGCTTTCTTT.

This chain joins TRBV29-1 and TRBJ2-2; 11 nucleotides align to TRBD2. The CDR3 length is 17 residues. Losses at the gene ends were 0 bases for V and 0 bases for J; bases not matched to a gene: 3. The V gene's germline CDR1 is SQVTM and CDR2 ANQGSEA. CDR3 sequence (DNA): TGCAGCGTTGAAGATGGGACTAGCGGAACGAACACCGGGGAGCTGTTTTTT. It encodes CSVEDGTSGTNTGELFF.

The DNA of the CDR3 is TGTGCCAGCAGCTTTCGGATCCACAGCTCCTACAATGAGCAGTTCTTC. The encoded protein is CASSFRIHSSYNEQFF. The rearrangement joins TRBV5-4 to TRBJ2-1, with no clear D. The germline gives CDR1 SGHNT, CDR2 YYREEE (reference sequence). The CDR3 spans 16 residues. Trimming cost V 2 bases and J 0 bases, with 12 bases left between them.